This T cell receptor beta chain appears in the sequencing data of a study of blood T cell repertoires in COVID-19 (dated by TCRdb to 2020 to 2021). Turning to the overall study: The collaborator samples originated in the United States, Italy and Spain and spanned the acute and convalescent phases of COVID-19. The prospective study material was composed of cDNA or gDNA derived from T cells, B-cell-depleted T cells, or PBMCs. The repertoires were released in a freely available public database meant as a resource for research on the immune response to SARS-CoV-2. Sample metadata almost always included a de-identified subject ID, COVID-19 status, age in years and sex. Where HLA class I and class II types were available, the types were taken from metadata supplied by the sample provider, not from assay-based typing. The samples were drawn from two sources: the first 160 participants of the ongoing ImmuneRACE study, and fewer than 1,500 subjects contributed by 6 global collaborators. Deeply sampled blood TCRbeta repertoires from subjects exposed to, actively infected with, or recovered from COVID-19 were included in the dataset.

The CDR3 starts with the cysteine, ends with the phenylalanine, and has 15 residues. The sequence is cut down to CDR3 DNA, 45 bases in frame from base 1. CDR1 and CDR2, per the germline V gene, are SGHTA and FQGNSA. The junction shows trimming of 2 bases on V and 6 bases on J, and the gene matches do not reach 5 bases of it. Details on this clone: There is no known antigen for this receptor. No base quality values were provided; no much bigger clone lies one nucleotide off.

Summary of the overall study and its limitations: Clinical and demographic metadata were provided uncurated, with the amount varying by source and participant.

Another Seattle source contributed samples from volunteer blood donors who had recovered from COVID-19. Whole blood was collected in K2EDTA tubes by collaborating institutions according to the institutions' own protocols. For TCRbeta analysis, collaborators shipped samples as frozen whole blood, isolated PBMCs, or DNA extracted from either of those sample types. TCRbeta CDR3 regions were amplified from genomic DNA using the immunoSEQ Assay, a bias-controlled multiplex PCR. Under the source paper's analysis protocol: Within the assay, amplification of reference gene primers was used to estimate how many nucleated cells each sample contained. To quantify the absolute abundance of each unique TCRbeta CDR3 rearrangement, sequence reads were collapsed and filtered. For each sample, productive Simpson clonality was calculated as the square root of Simpson's diversity index across productive rearrangements. TCRdb provides this immuneACCESS table in a form limited to in-frame rearrangements. Some clones are lacking; in checked studies, under half of them reflect an unresolved V gene, and why the rest are absent is not known. The DNA gave D and trimming, while V, J and clone size come from that table. The sample records some 130,000 clones, approximately 82% of which are singletons. Jointly, the top ten make up roughly 11% of the sample.

The V and J segments used are TRBV7-2 and TRBJ2-2, and 8 bases in between align with TRBD1. The sequenced material came from peripheral blood. The clonotype comes from a man between 60 and 70 years old who had recovered from COVID-19. The CDR3 protein sequence reads: CASSLRQGRAGELFF. The nucleotide sequence is given as TGTGCCAGCAGCTTAAGACAGGGGAGAGCCGGGGAGCTGTTTTTT. Reference TRBV7-2 and TRBJ2-2 proteins supply the regions before and after the CDR3; the full variable domain is: GAGVSQSPSNKVTEKGKDVELRCDPISGHTALYWYRQSLGQGLEFLIYFQGNSAPDKSGLPSDRFSAERTGGSVSTLTIQRTQQEDSAVYLCASSLRQGRAGELFFGEGSRLTVL.